A single T cell receptor beta chain is shown here with its context. The source of the sample is a study of T cells in localized non-small cell lung cancer. Repertoires were generated with immunoSEQ multiplex PCR, while TCRdb's copy carries only in-frame clones and drops some. The repertoire holds approximately 52,000 clones, with approximately 77% as singletons. J lost 5 bases, V lost 5 bases, and 4 bases had no gene match. Germline values: CDR1 SGHDT, CDR2 YYEEEE. The CDR3 contains 13 residues. The sequencing used peripheral blood, collected before any cancer treatment. The chain carries TRBV5-6 and TRBJ1-2; TRBD1 aligns across 9 bases. This clonotype was obtained from a man aged 40 to 69 with stage I squamous cell lung carcinoma. The CDR3 here is CASSWGQGYGYTF. CDR3 in DNA: TGTGCCAGCAGTTGGGGACAGGGATATGGCTACACCTTC.